Below, 19 T cell receptor beta chains from the same sample are listed, as sequenced in a study of blood T cell repertoires in COVID-19. Sequencing was performed with immunoSEQ multiplex PCR; in TCRdb, only in-frame clones are kept and a portion is missing. The table lists about 220,000 clones, more than 75% of them singletons. The sequenced sample consisted of peripheral blood. Receptors were obtained from a woman in her sixties or seventies with COVID-19, enrolled during active disease.

The chain couples TRBV10-1 to TRBJ2-3; 9 nucleotides match TRBD2. After removal of 4 bases from V and 4 bases from J, the junction contained 9 bases not matched to a gene. CDR1 and CDR2 (germline): WNHNN, SYGVQD (reference sequence). The length of the CDR3 is 16 residues. The CDR3 coding sequence is TGCGCCAGCAGTGCCCTAGCGGGACTAGAGGCAGATACGCAGTATTTT. Translated: CASSALAGLEADTQYF.

V and J are TRBV15 and TRBJ2-5; weak D call: TRBD2 (6 bases). V lost 1 base and J 3 bases, leaving 12 bases between the germline ends. The CDR3 is 15 amino acids. Germline CDR1 LNHNV, CDR2 YYDKDF (reference sequence). CDR3 nucleotide sequence: TGTGCCACCAGCAGAGGAGACGGGGGAGAAGAGACCCAGTACTTC. Translation: CATSRGDGGEETQYF.

The rearrangement uses TRBV19 and TRBJ1-5, with TRBD1 as a possible D gene (5 bases). The ends were cut back, 1 base at V and 0 bases at J, with 13 bases in the middle. The germline V gene has CDR1 LNHDA and CDR2 SQIVND (reference sequence). There are 17 residues in the CDR3. The CDR3 spells CASSIGTIPLSNQPQHF. DNA for the CDR3: TGTGCCAGTAGTATAGGGACAATCCCCCTTAGCAATCAGCCCCAGCATTTT.

This clone was counted ten times or more. The gene calls are TRBV6-5 and TRBJ1-6, with D perhaps matching TRBD1 (5 bases). The CDR3 is 15 amino acids. V shed 7 bases and J shed 0 bases, with 10 bases lying between them. In germline, CDR1 is MNHEY, CDR2 SVGAGI. CDR3 bases: TGTGCCAGCATCCGAGACAGCTCCTATAATTCACCCCTCCACTTT. It encodes CASIRDSSYNSPLHF.

The J gene is TRBJ1-4, the V gene TRBV6-1; TRBD1 matches 8 bases. After removal of 1 base from V and 9 bases from J, the junction contained 7 bases not matched to a gene. The CDR3 has 15 residues. In germline, CDR1 is MNHNS, CDR2 SASEGT. CDR3 region: CASSEGPGGFQKLFF. The CDR3 DNA sequence: TGTGCCAGCAGTGAAGGCCCAGGGGGCTTTCAAAAACTGTTTTTT.

The V and J genes are TRBV28 and TRBJ2-2; TRBD1 might be the D (5 bases). Germline CDR1 MDHEN, CDR2 SYDVKM. V was trimmed by 8 bases and J by 1 base, leaving 5 bases between them. This CDR3 spans 12 amino acids. The CDR3 sequence: CASQGNTGELFF. The CDR3, as DNA: TGTGCCAGCCAGGGGAACACCGGGGAGCTGTTTTTT.

V usage is TRBV5-1 and J usage is TRBJ2-5; tentative D call: TRBD1 (7 bases). Deletions cut 4 bases from V and 4 bases from J, with 17 bases between. CDR3 length: 15 amino acids. CDR1 and CDR2 from the germline V gene are SGHRS and YFSETQ. The CDR3 DNA reads as TGCGCCAGCAGCCCGGTCGGAGGGGGCCGAGAGACCCAGTACTTC. This translates into CASSPVGGGRETQYF.

This clone came up once. The chain links TRBV7-9 to TRBJ2-3, with 10 positions matching TRBD2. V lost 8 bases to trimming and J lost 2 bases; unmatched junction nucleotides: 7. Germline assignment: CDR1 SEHNR and CDR2 FQNEAQ (reference sequence). There are 15 residues in the CDR3. The CDR3 spells CASGIAGGSTDTQYF. CDR3 nucleotides: TGTGCCAGCGGGATAGCGGGAGGCTCCACAGATACGCAGTATTTT.

The V call is TRBV14, the J call TRBJ1-3, with D unclear. CDR3 length: 13 residues. Germline V gives CDR1 SGHDN, CDR2 FVKESK. With 4 bases removed from V and 4 bases from J, the gap between germline ends came to 8 bases. This CDR3 reads CASSLQAGNTIYF. The DNA for the CDR3 is TGTGCCAGCAGCCTTCAAGCCGGAAACACCATATATTTT. Supplemented by reference TRBV14 and TRBJ1-3, the full variable domain reads EAGVTQFPSHSVIEKGQTVTLRCDPISGHDNLYWYRRVMGKEIKFLLHFVKESKQDESGMPNNRFLAERTGGTYSTLKVQPAELEDSGVYFCASSLQAGNTIYFGEGSWLTVV.

This chain joins TRBV10-3 and TRBJ2-5; 13 nucleotides agree with TRBD2. The V gene end was trimmed by 6 bases and the J gene end by 4 bases; junction bases not matched to a gene: 2. Germline lookup yields CDR1 ENHRY and CDR2 SYGVKD. This CDR3 is 14 amino acids long. The CDR3 here is CAIRGTSGIETQYF. Written as DNA, the CDR3 is TGTGCCATCAGAGGGACTAGCGGGATAGAGACCCAGTACTTC.

V is TRBV5-5 and J is TRBJ2-1; 12 bases map to TRBD1. This CDR3 is built from 16 residues. Germline CDR1 and CDR2: SGHKS and YYEKEE (reference sequence). After removal of 3 bases from V and 6 bases from J, the junction contained 7 bases not matched to a gene. As DNA, the CDR3 is TGTGCCAGCAGCTCAATCGGGACAGGGGGCTCCAATGAGCAGTTCTTC. Protein: CASSSIGTGGSNEQFF.

This rearrangement joins TRBV12-3 or TRBV12-4 to TRBJ1-1, with D unclear. This CDR3 has 13 residues. V lost 6 bases to trimming and J lost 0 bases, with 8 bases between them. This chain's CDR3 is CASRGGMNTEAFF. CDR3 DNA: TGTGCCAGCAGGGGAGGCATGAACACTGAAGCTTTCTTT.

This chain joins TRBV18 and TRBJ1-1, with 7 nucleotides matching TRBD1. The trim removed 3 bases at V and 4 bases at J, leaving 8 bases unmatched. The CDR3 runs to 15 residues. Germline CDR1 and CDR2: KGHSH and LQKENI. CDR3 region: CASSPSQQGSTEAFF. The CDR3 DNA follows: TGTGCCAGCTCACCCTCCCAACAGGGGTCCACTGAAGCTTTCTTT.

V gene TRBV5-6 combines with J gene TRBJ2-7; possibly TRBD2 for D (6 bases). CDR3 size: 14 residues. Deletions cut 5 bases from V and 9 bases from J, with 21 bases between. CDR1 is SGHDT, CDR2 YYEEEE, per germline. The chain's CDR3 is CASSLPGVSGRQYF. The CDR3 DNA reads TGTGCCAGCAGTCTACCGGGGGTATCGGGACGGCAGTACTTC.

The rearrangement links TRBV3-1 (or the pseudogene TRBV3-2) to TRBJ1-3; perhaps TRBD1 as D (5 bases). The germline CDR1 and CDR2 sequences are LGHDT and YNNKEL (reference sequence). The length of the CDR3 is 14 residues. V was pared by 1 base and J by 4 bases, with 8 bases between. The CDR3 nucleotides read TGTGCCAGCAGCCAAGTAGGGGCGGGAAACACCATATATTTT. Translating gives CASSQVGAGNTIYF.

This clone was picked up many times. As DNA, the CDR3 is TGTGCCAGCAGCCGGAGCCGGGACTCATACAATGAGCAGTTCTTC. It specifies CASSRSRDSYNEQFF. V is TRBV7-6 and J is TRBJ2-1; perhaps TRBD2 as D (6 bases). The germline CDR1 and CDR2 sequences are SGHVS and FNYEAQ. Between the trimmed V and J ends, which lost 5 bases and 4 bases, there was a span of 15 bases. The CDR3 sequence is 15 residues long.

This chain connects TRBV5-1 to TRBJ2-7; the match to TRBD1 covers 7 bases. Germline assignment: CDR1 SGHRS and CDR2 YFSETQ. The ends lost 0 bases at V and 4 bases at J; junction bases unmatched: 4. This CDR3 is built from 14 residues. CDR3 protein: CASSLEGATYEQYF. CDR3 coding DNA: TGCGCCAGCAGCTTGGAGGGGGCAACTTACGAGCAGTACTTC.

This clone was counted between two and nine times. The chain joins TRBV18 to TRBJ2-4, with 7 bases that match TRBD1. In germline, CDR1 is KGHSH, CDR2 LQKENI. The CDR3 is made up of 17 amino acids. V lost 6 bases and J lost 0; bases outside the gene matches: 11. CDR3 DNA sequence: TGTGCCAGCTCGGCCCGGGACAGAAGCCTAGCCAAAAACATTCAGTACTTC. It specifies CASSARDRSLAKNIQYF.

The gene calls are TRBV7-2 and TRBJ1-2; D not certain. Per germline, CDR1 SGHTA and CDR2 FQGNSA. Trimming cost V 1 base and J 4 bases, with 10 bases left between them. This CDR3 region has 14 residues. The CDR3 sequence: CASSLEQESYGYTF. The DNA of the CDR3 is TGTGCCAGCAGCTTAGAGCAGGAATCCTATGGCTACACCTTC. The full variable domain, its missing parts supplied by reference TRBV7-2 and TRBJ1-2, is GAGVSQSPSNKVTEKGKDVELRCDPISGHTALYWYRQSLGQGLEFLIYFQGNSAPDKSGLPSDRFSAERTGGSVSTLTIQRTQQEDSAVYLCASSLEQESYGYTFGSGTRLTVV.